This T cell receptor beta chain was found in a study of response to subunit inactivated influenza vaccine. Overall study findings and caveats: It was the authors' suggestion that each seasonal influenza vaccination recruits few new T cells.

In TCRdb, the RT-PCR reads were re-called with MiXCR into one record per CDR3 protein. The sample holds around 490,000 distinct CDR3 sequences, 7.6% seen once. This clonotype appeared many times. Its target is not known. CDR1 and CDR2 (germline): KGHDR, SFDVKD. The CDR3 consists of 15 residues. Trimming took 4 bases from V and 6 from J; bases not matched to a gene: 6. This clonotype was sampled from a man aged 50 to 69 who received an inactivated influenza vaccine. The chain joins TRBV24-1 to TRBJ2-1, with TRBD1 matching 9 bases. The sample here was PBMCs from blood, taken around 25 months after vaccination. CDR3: CATSDQGQGSNEQFF. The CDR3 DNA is TGTGCCACCAGTGACCAGGGACAGGGTTCCAATGAGCAGTTCTTC.